This T cell receptor beta chain was obtained from a study of blood T cell repertoires in COVID-19. Study information: The United States, Italy and Spain supplied acute and convalescent COVID-19 samples. The cDNA or gDNA used as material had been derived from T cells, B-cell-depleted T cells, or PBMCs.

This clone showed up just a few times. Original processing notes: Estimation of nucleated cell counts relied on the amplification of reference gene primers. The protocol was immunoSEQ multiplex PCR, while the TCRdb copy is restricted to in-frame clones and leaves out a portion. V, J and clone size were drawn from that table, and D and trimming were deduced from the DNA. The sample contains more than 200,000 clones, less than 90% of which appear only once. In Seattle, patients joined the study during active infection and were tracked longitudinally. The ends lost 4 bases at V and 0 bases at J; junction bases unmatched: 10. Per germline, CDR1 MGHRA and CDR2 YSYEKL. The CDR3 contains 18 residues.

The sample taken for sequencing was peripheral blood. The TCR was taken from a woman older than 75 with COVID-19, enrolled during active disease. The chain recombines TRBV4-1 with TRBJ1-1, with TRBD1 matching over 11 bases. The CDR3 region is CASSLGRTGGNVNTEAFF. The CDR3 coding sequence is TGCGCCAGCAGCCTCGGACGGACAGGGGGCAATGTGAACACTGAAGCTTTCTTT.